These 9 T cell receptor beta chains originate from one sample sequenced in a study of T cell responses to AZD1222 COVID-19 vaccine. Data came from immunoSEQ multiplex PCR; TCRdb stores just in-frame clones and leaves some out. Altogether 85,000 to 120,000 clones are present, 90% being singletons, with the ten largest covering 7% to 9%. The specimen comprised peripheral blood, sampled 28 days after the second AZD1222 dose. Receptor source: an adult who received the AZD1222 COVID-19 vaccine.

CDR3 DNA sequence: TGCGCCAGCAGCTTGGGTCACTACGAGCAGTACTTC. It translates to CASSLGHYEQYF. The chain links TRBV5-1 to TRBJ2-7; unclear D gene. V shed 0 bases and J shed 3 bases, with 4 bases lying between them. The CDR3 covers 12 residues. Per germline, CDR1 SGHRS and CDR2 YFSETQ.

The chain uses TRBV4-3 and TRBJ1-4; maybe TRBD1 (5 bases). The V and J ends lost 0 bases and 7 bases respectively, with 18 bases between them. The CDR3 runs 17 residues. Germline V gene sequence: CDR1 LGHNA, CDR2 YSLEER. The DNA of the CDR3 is TGCGCCAGCAGCCAAGACATCCTAATTGGGGGGACTGAAAAACTGTTTTTT. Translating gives CASSQDILIGGTEKLFF.

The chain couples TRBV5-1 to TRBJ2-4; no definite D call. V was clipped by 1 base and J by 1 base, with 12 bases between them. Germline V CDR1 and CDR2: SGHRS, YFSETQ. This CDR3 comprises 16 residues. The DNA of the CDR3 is TGCGCCAGCAGCTTGAGGGCAGTGGGGGCCAAAAACATTCAGTACTTC. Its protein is CASSLRAVGAKNIQYF.

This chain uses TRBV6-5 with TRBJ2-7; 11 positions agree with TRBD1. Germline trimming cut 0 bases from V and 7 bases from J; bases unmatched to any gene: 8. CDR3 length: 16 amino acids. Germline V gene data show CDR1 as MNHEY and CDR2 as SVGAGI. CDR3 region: CASSYSQGQGVWEQYF. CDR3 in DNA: TGTGCCAGCAGTTACTCGCAGGGACAGGGGGTTTGGGAGCAGTACTTC.

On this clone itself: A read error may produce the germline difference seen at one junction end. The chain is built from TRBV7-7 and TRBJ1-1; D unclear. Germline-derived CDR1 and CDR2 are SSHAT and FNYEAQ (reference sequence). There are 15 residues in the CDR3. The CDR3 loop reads CASSLGQPGNTEAFF. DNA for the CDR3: TGTGCTAGCAGCTTAGGGCAGCCCGGGAACACTGAAGCTTTCTTT.

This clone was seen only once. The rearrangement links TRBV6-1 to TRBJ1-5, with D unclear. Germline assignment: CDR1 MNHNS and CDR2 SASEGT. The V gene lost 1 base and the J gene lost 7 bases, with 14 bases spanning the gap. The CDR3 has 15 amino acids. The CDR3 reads CASSEGIGVEQPQHF. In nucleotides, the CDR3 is TGTGCCAGCAGTGAAGGTATTGGGGTCGAACAGCCCCAGCATTTT.

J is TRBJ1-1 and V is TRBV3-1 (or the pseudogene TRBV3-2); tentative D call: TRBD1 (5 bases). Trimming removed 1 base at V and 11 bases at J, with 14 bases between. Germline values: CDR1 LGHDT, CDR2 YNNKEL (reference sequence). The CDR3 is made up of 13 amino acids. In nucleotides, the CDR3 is TGTGCCAGCAGCCAAGCCGGGACCTCCGTGGCTTTCTTT. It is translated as CASSQAGTSVAFF.

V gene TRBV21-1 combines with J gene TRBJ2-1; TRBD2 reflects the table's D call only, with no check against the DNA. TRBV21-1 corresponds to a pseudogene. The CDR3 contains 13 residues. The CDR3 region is CASLRGICNEQFF. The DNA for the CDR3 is TGTGCCAGCCTCCGAGGGATTTGCAATGAGCAGTTCTTC.

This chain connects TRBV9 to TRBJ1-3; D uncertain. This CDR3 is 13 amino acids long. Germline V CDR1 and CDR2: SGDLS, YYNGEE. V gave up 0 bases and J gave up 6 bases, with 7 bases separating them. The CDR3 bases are TGTGCCAGCAGCGTAGCTCTCTCAAACACCATATATTTT. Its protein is CASSVALSNTIYF.